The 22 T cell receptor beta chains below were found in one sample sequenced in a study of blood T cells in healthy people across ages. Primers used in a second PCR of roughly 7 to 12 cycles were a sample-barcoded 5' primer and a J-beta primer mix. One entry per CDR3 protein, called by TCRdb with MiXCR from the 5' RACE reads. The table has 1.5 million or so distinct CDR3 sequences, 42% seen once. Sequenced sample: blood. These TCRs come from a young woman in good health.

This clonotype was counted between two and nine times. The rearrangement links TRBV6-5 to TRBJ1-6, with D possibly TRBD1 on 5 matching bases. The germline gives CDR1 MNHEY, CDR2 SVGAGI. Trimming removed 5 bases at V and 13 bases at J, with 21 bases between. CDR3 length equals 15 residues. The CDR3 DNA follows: TGTGCCAGCAGTCCTCTATGGGACTCCTCCTCGCCCCTCCACTTT. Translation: CASSPLWDSSSPLHF.

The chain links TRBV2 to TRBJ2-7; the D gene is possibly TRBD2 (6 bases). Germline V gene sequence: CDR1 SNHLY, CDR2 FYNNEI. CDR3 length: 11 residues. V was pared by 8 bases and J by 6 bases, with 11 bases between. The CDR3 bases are TGTGCCAGCGAGGGACTCACCGAGCAGTACTTC. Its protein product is CASEGLTEQYF.

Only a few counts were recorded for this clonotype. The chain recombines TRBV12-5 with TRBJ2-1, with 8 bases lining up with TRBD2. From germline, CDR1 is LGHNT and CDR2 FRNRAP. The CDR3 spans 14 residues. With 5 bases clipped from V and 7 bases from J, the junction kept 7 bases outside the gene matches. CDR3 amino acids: CASGEAGVLNEQFF. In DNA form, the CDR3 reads TGTGCTAGTGGTGAAGCGGGAGTCTTAAATGAGCAGTTCTTC.

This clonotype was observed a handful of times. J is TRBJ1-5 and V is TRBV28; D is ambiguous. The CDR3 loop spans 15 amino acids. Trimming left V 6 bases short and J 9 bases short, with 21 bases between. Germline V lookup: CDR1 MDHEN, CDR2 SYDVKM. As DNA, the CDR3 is TGTGCCAGCAGCTCCGTGGCTCGGGGAATCATGCCCCAGCATTTT. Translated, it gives CASSSVARGIMPQHF.

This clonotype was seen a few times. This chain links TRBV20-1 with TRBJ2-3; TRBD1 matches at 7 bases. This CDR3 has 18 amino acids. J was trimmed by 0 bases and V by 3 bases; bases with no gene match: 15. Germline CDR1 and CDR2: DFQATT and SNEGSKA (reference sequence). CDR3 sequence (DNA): TGCAGTGCTAGCGCCCTCAAGGGGGCAAGCCCCAGCACAGATACGCAGTATTTT. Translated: CSASALKGASPSTDTQYF.

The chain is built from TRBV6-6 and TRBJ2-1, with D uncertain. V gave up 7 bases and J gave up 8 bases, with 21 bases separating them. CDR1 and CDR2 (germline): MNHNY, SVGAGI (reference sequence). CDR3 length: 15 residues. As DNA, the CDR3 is TGTGCCAGCACCCGACTTGTTTTTATTGGGGATGAGCAGTTCTTC. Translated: CASTRLVFIGDEQFF.

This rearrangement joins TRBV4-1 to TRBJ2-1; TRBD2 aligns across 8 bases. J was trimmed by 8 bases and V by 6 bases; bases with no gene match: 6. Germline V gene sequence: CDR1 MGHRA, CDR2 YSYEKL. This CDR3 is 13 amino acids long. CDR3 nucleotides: TGCGCCAGCAGTCGGGGGGGCCTTGATGAGCAGTTCTTC. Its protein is CASSRGGLDEQFF.

Here the CDR3 DNA reads TGTGCCAGCAGCCAAGATACAGGGGGGCAATATGGCTACACCTTC. Translated: CASSQDTGGQYGYTF. The V gene is TRBV3-1, the J gene TRBJ1-2; TRBD1 aligns across 8 bases. The germline V gene encodes CDR1 LGHDT and CDR2 YNNKEL (reference sequence). The CDR3 is 15 amino acids. The V segment lost 0 bases and the J segment 5 bases; nucleotides outside the gene matches: 5. Looking up the rest from reference TRBV3-1 and TRBJ1-2 gives the full variable domain: DTAVSQTPKYLVTQMGNDKSIKCEQNLGHDTMYWYKQDSKKFLKIMFSYNNKELIINETVPNRFSPKSPDKAHLNLHINSLELGDSAVYFCASSQDTGGQYGYTFGSGTRLTVV.

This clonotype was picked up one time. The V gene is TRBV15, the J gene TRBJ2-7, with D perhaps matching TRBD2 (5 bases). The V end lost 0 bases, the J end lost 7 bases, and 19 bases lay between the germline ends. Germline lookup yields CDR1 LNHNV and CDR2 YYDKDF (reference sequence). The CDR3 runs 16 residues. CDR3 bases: TGTGCCACCAGCAGAGATACGAGCGGAAGATACAATGAGCAGTACTTC. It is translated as CATSRDTSGRYNEQYF.

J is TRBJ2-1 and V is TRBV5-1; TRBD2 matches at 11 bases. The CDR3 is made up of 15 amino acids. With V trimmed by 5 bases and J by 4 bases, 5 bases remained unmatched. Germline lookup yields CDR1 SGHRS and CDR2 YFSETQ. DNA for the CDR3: TGCGCCAGCAGACTAGCGGGAGTCGAGTACAATGAGCAGTTCTTC. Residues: CASRLAGVEYNEQFF.

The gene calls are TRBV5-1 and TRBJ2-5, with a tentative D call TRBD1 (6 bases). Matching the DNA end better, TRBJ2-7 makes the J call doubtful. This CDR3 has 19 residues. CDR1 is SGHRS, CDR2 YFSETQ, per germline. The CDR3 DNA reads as TGCGCCAGCAGCTCCGAACCCTATCGATCAGGGGAAAATTACTACGAGCAGTACTTC. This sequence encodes CASSSEPYRSGENYYEQYF.

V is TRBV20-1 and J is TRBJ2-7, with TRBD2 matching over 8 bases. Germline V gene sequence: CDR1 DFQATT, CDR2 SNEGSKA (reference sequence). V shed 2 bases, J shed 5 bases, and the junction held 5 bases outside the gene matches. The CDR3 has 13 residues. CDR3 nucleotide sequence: TGCAGTGCTAGATCAGCGGGAGCTAACGAGCAGTACTTC. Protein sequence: CSARSAGANEQYF.

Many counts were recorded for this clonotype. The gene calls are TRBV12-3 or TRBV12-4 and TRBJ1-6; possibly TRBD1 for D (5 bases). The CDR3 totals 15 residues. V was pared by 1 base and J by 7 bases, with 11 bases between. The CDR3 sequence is CASSLGGAGNSPLHF. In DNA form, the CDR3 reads TGTGCCAGCAGTTTAGGAGGGGCAGGGAATTCACCCCTCCACTTT.

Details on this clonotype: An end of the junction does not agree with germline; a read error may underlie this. CDR3 in amino acids: CASRPGLKKNPEAQYF. The CDR3 bases are TGCGCCAGCAGACCGGGACTAAAAAAGAACCCAGAGGCCCAGTACTTC. The J gene is TRBJ2-5, the V gene TRBV5-1, with 7 bases matching TRBD2. The CDR3 consists of 16 residues. Looked up from germline, CDR1 is SGHRS and CDR2 is YFSETQ.

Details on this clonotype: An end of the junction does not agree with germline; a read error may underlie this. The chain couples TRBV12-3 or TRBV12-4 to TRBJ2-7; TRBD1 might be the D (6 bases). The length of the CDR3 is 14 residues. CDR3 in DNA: TGTGCCGGCAGCAGTCCCACAGGGACCTACGAGCAGTACTTC. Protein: CAGSSPTGTYEQYF.

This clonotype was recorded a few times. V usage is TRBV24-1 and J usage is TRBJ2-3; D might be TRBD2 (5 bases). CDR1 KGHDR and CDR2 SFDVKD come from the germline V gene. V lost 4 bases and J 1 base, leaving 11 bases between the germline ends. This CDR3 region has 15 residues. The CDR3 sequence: CATSDPTGGTDTQYF. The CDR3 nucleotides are TGTGCCACCAGTGACCCGACCGGGGGCACAGATACGCAGTATTTT.

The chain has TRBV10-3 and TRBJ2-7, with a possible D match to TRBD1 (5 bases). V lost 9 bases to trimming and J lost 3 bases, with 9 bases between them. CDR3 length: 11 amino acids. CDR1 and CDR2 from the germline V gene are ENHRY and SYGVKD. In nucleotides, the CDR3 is TGTGCCATTGGGGCTAACTACGAGCAGTACTTC. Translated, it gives CAIGANYEQYF.

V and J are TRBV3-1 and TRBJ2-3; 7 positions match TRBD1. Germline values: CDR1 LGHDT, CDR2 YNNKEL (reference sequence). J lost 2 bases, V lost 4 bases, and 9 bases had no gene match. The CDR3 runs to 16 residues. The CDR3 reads CASSPRDRSLTDTQYF. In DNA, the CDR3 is TGTGCCAGCAGCCCTCGGGACAGATCCCTCACAGATACGCAGTATTTT.

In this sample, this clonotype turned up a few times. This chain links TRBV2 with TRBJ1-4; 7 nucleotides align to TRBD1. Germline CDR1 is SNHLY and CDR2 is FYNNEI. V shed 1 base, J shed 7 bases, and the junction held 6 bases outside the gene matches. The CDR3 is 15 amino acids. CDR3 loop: CASSEGQGWGEKLFF. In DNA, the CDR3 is TGTGCCAGCAGTGAAGGACAGGGTTGGGGTGAAAAACTGTTTTTT.

The CDR3 sequence is CSAGLSGGRYNEQYF. Here the CDR3 DNA reads TGCAGTGCTGGACTTAGCGGGGGCAGATATAATGAGCAGTACTTC. The chain is built from TRBV20-1 and TRBJ2-5; 9 positions match TRBD2. V dropped 5 bases and J dropped 11; count of bases not matched to a gene: 18. The CDR3 contains 15 residues. Germline CDR1 reads DFQATT; CDR2 reads SNEGSKA (reference sequence).

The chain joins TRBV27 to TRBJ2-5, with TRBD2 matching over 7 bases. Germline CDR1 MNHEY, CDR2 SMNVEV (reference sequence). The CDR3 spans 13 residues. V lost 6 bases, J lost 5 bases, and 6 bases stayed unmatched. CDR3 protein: CASSPTSAETQYF. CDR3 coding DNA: TGTGCCAGCAGCCCCACTAGCGCGGAGACCCAGTACTTC.

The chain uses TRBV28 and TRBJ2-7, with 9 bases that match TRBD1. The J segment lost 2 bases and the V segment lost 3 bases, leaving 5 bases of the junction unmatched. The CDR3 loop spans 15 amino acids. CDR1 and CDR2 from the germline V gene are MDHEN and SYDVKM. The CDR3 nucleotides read TGTGCCAGCAGTTTTCTACAGGGGGCCCCCTACGAGCAGTACTTC. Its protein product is CASSFLQGAPYEQYF. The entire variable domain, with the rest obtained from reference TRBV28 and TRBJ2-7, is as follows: DVKVTQSSRYLVKRTGEKVFLECVQDMDHENMFWYRQDPGLGLRLIYFSYDVKMKEKGDIPEGYSVSREKKERFSLILESASTNQTSMYLCASSFLQGAPYEQYFGPGTRLTVT.